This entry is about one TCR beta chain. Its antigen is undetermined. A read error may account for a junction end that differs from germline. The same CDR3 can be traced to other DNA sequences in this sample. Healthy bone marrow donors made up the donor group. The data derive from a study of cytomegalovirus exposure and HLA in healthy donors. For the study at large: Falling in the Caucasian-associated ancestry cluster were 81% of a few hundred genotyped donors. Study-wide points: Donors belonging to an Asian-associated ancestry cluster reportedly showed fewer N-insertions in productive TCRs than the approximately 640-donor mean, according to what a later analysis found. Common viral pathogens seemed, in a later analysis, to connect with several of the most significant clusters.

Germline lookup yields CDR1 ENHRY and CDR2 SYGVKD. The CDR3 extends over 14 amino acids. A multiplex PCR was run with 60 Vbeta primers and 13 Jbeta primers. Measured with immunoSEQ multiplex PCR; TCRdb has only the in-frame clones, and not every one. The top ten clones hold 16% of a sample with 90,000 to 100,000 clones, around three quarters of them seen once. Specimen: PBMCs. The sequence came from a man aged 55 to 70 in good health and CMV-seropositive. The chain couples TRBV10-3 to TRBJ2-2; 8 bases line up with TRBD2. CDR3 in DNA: TGTGCCATCACAGGCGAGACTAGCGCCGGGGAACTGTTTTTT. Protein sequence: CAITGETSAGELFF.